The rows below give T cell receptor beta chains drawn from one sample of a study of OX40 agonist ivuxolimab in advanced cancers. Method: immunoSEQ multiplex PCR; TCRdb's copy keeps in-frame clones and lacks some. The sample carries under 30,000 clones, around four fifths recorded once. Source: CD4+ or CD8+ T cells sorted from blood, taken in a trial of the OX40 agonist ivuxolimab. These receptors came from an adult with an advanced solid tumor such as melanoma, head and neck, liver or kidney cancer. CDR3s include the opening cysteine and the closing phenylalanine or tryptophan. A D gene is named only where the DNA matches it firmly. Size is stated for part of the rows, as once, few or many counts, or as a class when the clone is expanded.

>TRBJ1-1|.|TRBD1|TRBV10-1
CASSDRGTEAFF
TGCGCCAGCAGCGACAGGGGTACTGAAGCTTTCTTT
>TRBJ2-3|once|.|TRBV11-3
CASSFTFLQGGFTDTQYF
TGTGCCAGCAGCTTTACCTTCTTACAGGGGGGGTTCACAGATACGCAGTATTTT
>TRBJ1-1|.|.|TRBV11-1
CASSTETVNTEAFF
TGTGCCAGCAGCACTGAGACGGTGAACACTGAAGCTTTCTTT
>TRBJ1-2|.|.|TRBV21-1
CASSALPRGRGYTF
TGTGCCAGCAGCGCGCTCCCCAGGGGTCGTGGCTACACCTTC
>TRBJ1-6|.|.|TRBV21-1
CALIRDYNSPLHF
TGTGCCCTGATCAGGGACTATAATTCACCCCTCCACTTT
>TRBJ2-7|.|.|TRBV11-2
CASSSYGGYEQYF
TGTGCCAGCAGCTCGTACGGGGGCTACGAGCAGTACTTC
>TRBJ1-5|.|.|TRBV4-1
CASSQAGNQPQHF
TGCGCCAGCAGCCAAGCCGGAAATCAGCCCCAGCATTTT
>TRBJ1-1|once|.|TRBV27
CASSSLNPGTEAFF
TGTGCCAGCAGTTCTCTCAACCCGGGCACTGAAGCTTTCTTT
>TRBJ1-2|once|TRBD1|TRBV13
CASSLLGQNSGYTF
TGTGCCAGCAGCTTACTGGGACAGAATTCTGGCTACACCTTC
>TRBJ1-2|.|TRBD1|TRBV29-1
CSVEGGTDYGYTF
TGCAGCGTTGAAGGGGGGACAGACTATGGCTACACCTTC
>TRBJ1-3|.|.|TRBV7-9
CASSLRDSPAQTTGNTIYF
TGTGCCAGCAGCTTACGCGACAGCCCGGCCCAGACGACTGGAAACACCATATATTTT
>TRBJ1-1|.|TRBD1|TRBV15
CATSRDRSLLTGAEAFF
TGTGCCACCAGCAGAGATCGGTCCCTATTGACAGGGGCTGAAGCTTTCTTT
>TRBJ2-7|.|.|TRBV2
CASSARGPGYEQYF
TGTGCCAGCAGTGCCCGGGGGCCGGGGTACGAGCAGTACTTC
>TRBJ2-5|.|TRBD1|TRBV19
CASSYLWEGQGDQETQYF
TGTGCCAGTAGTTACCTGTGGGAGGGACAGGGGGACCAAGAGACCCAGTACTTC
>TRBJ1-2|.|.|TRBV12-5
CASGLVGAGESYGYTF
TGTGCTAGTGGTTTGGTGGGAGCAGGGGAGTCCTATGGCTACACCTTC
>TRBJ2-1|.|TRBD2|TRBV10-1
CATSVLGLGDEQFF
TGCGCCACAAGCGTTTTGGGACTAGGAGATGAGCAGTTCTTC
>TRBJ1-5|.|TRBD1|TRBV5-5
CASSRGTGDNQPQHF
TGTGCCAGCAGCAGAGGTACAGGGGACAATCAGCCCCAGCATTTT
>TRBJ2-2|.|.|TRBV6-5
CASSWGTGELFF
TGTGCCAGCAGCTGGGGGACCGGGGAGCTGTTTTTT
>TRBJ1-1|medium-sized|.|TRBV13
CASSLGLPVEGENTEAFF
TGTGCCAGCAGCTTAGGCCTTCCGGTGGAGGGAGAGAACACTGAAGCTTTCTTT
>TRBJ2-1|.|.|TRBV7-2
CASSLVGGDNEQFF
TGTGCCAGCAGCTTAGTAGGAGGTGATAATGAGCAGTTCTTC
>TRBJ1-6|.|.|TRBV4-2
CASSQETAGNSPLHF
TGTGCCAGCAGCCAAGAAACGGCGGGGAATTCACCCCTCCACTTT
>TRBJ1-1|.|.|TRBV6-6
CASSYRDNTEAFF
TGTGCCAGCAGTTACCGGGACAACACTGAAGCTTTCTTT
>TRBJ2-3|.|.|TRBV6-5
CASSYTGRGDTQYF
TGTGCCAGCAGTTACACAGGCCGCGGGGATACGCAGTATTTT
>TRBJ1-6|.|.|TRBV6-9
CASSTGYANSPLHF
TGTGCCAGCAGTACAGGGTATGCTAATTCACCCCTCCACTTT
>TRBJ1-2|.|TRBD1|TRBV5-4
CASRGTGNYGYTF
TGTGCCAGCAGGGGGACAGGGAACTATGGCTACACCTTC
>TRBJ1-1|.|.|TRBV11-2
CASSPLGGRGTEAFF
TGTGCCAGCAGCCCCCTGGGTGGACGGGGCACTGAAGCTTTCTTT
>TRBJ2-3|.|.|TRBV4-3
CASSQAGRSTDTQYF
TGCGCCAGCAGCCAAGCCGGCCGTAGCACAGATACGCAGTATTTT
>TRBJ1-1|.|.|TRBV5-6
CASSQGTREAFF
TGTGCCAGCAGCCAGGGGACTCGCGAAGCTTTCTTT
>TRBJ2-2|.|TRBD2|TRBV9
CASTREGGTAGTGELFF
TGTGCCAGCACCCGGGAGGGGGGGACCGCCGGAACCGGGGAGCTGTTTTTT
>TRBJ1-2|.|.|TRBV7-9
CASSLEGGKGYTF
TGTGCCAGCAGCTTAGAAGGCGGTAAAGGCTACACCTTC
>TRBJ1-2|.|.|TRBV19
CASSNGLHGYTF
TGTGCCAGTAGTAATGGTTTGCATGGCTACACCTTC
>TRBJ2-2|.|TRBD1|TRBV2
CASGRDRGSNRELFF
TGTGCCAGCGGCCGGGACAGGGGTAGTAACCGGGAGCTGTTTTTT
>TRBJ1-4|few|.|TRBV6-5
CASSPYFAGYEKLFF
TGTGCCAGCAGTCCGTACTTCGCAGGATATGAAAAACTGTTTTTT
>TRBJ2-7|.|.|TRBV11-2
CASSLRRGPFTEQYF
TGTGCCAGCAGCTTACGGAGGGGGCCGTTCACCGAGCAGTACTTC
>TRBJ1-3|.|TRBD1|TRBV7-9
CASSPRQGLNGNTIYF
TGTGCCAGCAGCCCACGACAGGGGCTAAACGGAAACACCATATATTTT
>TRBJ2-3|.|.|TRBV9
CAGSVGGTDTQYF
TGTGCCGGCAGCGTAGGGGGCACAGATACGCAGTATTTT
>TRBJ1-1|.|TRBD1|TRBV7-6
CASSPGQGASEAFF
TGTGCCAGCAGCCCCGGACAGGGGGCTTCTGAAGCTTTCTTT
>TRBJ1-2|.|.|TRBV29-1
CSVRGLYGYTF
TGCAGCGTTAGGGGGTTGTATGGCTACACCTTC
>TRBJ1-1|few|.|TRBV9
CASSVAGNTEAFF
TGTGCCAGCAGCGTAGCCGGGAACACTGAAGCTTTCTTT
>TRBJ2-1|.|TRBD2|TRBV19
CASSILAGTFRNNEQFF
TGTGCCAGTAGTATCCTAGCGGGGACTTTCCGTAACAATGAGCAGTTCTTC
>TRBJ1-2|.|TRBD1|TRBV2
CASSASRTGRSYGYTF
TGTGCCAGCAGTGCTAGCCGGACAGGGCGTTCCTATGGCTACACCTTC
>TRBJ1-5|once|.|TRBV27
CASSLGARNQPQHF
TGTGCCAGCAGTTTGGGGGCCCGCAATCAGCCCCAGCATTTT
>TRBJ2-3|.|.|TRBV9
CASSGGTIPDTQYF
TGTGCCAGCAGCGGTGGAACAATTCCGGATACGCAGTATTTT
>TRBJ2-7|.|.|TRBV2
CASVDRGEQYF
TGTGCCAGCGTTGATCGGGGCGAGCAGTACTTC
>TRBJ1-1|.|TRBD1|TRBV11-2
CATTLVPGQGGNTEAFF
TGTGCCACCACACTAGTACCGGGACAGGGAGGAAACACTGAAGCTTTCTTT
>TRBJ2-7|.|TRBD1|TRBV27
CASRHDREGLYEQYF
TGTGCCAGCAGGCACGACAGGGAAGGATTGTACGAGCAGTACTTC
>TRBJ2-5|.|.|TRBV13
CASSPFSPRGTETQYF
TGTGCCAGCAGCCCATTCTCCCCGCGGGGTACGGAGACCCAGTACTTC
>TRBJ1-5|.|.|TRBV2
CASSEQRQNQPQHF
TGTGCCAGCAGTGAACAGAGACAAAATCAGCCCCAGCATTTT
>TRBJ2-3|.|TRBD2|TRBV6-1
CASSELAGGPDTQYF
TGTGCCAGCAGTGAACTAGCGGGGGGCCCAGATACGCAGTATTTT
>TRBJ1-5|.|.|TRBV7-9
CASTTGHEPQHF
TGTGCCAGCACCACGGGGCACGAGCCCCAGCATTTT